A selection of T cell receptor beta chains follows, all from one sample in a study of identical twins. TCRdb reprocessed the 5' RACE reads with MiXCR, giving one entry per CDR3 protein. This table holds roughly 190,000 distinct CDR3 sequences, about a sixth found once. This same sample was also taken into another study, of T cells expressing NK-cell markers.

What was sequenced was CD8+ T cells sorted from blood. These receptors were obtained from a woman in her late teens or twenties in good health. Both conserved end residues are part of each CDR3. A D gene is named only where the DNA matches it firmly. For some rows the clone size is stated as once, few or many, or as a class when expanded; others skip it.

v_call: TRBV5-4; d_call: NA; cdr3_length: 17; clone_size: NA; j_call: TRBJ2-3; cdr3_nt: TGTGCCAGCAGCTTGAACATTGCGGAAACTAGCACAGATACGCAGTATTTT; cdr3_aa: CASSLNIAETSTDTQYF
v_call: TRBV20-1; d_call: TRBD2; cdr3_length: 16; clone_size: NA; j_call: TRBJ2-7; cdr3_nt: TGCAGTGCTGGTACCTCGTTAGGACTAGGAATCGTCGAGCAGTACTTC; cdr3_aa: CSAGTSLGLGIVEQYF
v_call: TRBV3-1; d_call: NA; cdr3_length: 14; clone_size: NA; j_call: TRBJ2-2; cdr3_nt: TGTGCCAGCAGCCAAGATAGACGCTTCGTGGAGCTGTTTTTT; cdr3_aa: CASSQDRRFVELFF
v_call: TRBV30; d_call: NA; cdr3_length: 15; clone_size: few; j_call: TRBJ1-1; cdr3_nt: TGTGCCTGGAGTCTCTACGGACACTTGAACACTGAAGCTTTCTTT; cdr3_aa: CAWSLYGHLNTEAFF
v_call: TRBV2; d_call: NA; cdr3_length: 12; clone_size: NA; j_call: TRBJ1-1; cdr3_nt: TGTGCCAGCAGCTTGGCAAGCACTGAAGCTTTCTTT; cdr3_aa: CASSLASTEAFF
v_call: TRBV5-5; d_call: TRBD1; cdr3_length: 17; clone_size: NA; j_call: TRBJ2-7; cdr3_nt: TGTGCCAGCAGCCTGGGGACGCCGACAGGGGACGATTACGAGCAGTACTTC; cdr3_aa: CASSLGTPTGDDYEQYF
v_call: TRBV5-1; d_call: NA; cdr3_length: 12; clone_size: NA; j_call: TRBJ2-1; cdr3_nt: TGCGCCAGCAGCTCAAGGTACAATGAGCAGTTCTTC; cdr3_aa: CASSSRYNEQFF
v_call: TRBV5-1; d_call: NA; cdr3_length: 17; clone_size: NA; j_call: TRBJ2-7; cdr3_nt: TGCGCCAGCAGCCGAAACTCGGGTGCGCAAATATTCTACGAGCAGTACTTC; cdr3_aa: CASSRNSGAQIFYEQYF
v_call: TRBV12-3/TRBV12-4; d_call: NA; cdr3_length: 13; clone_size: few; j_call: TRBJ2-1; cdr3_nt: TGTGCCAGCAGTTTAGAATATGGCAATGAGCAGTTCTTC; cdr3_aa: CASSLEYGNEQFF
v_call: TRBV20-1; d_call: NA; cdr3_length: 14; clone_size: few; j_call: TRBJ1-5; cdr3_nt: TGCAGTGCTGGTACAGGGATTAGCAATCAGCCCCAGCATTTT; cdr3_aa: CSAGTGISNQPQHF
v_call: TRBV7-9; d_call: NA; cdr3_length: 13; clone_size: many; j_call: TRBJ2-1; cdr3_nt: TGTGCCAGCAGCCCAGCCGGGAACAATGAGCAGTTCTTC; cdr3_aa: CASSPAGNNEQFF
v_call: TRBV9; d_call: TRBD1; cdr3_length: 16; clone_size: NA; j_call: TRBJ2-5; cdr3_nt: TGTGCCAGCAGCCCGGGGACAGGGGGCTTTGTCGAGACCCAGTACTTC; cdr3_aa: CASSPGTGGFVETQYF
v_call: TRBV3-1; d_call: NA; cdr3_length: 13; clone_size: few; j_call: TRBJ2-5; cdr3_nt: TGTGCCAGCAGGTCCTTGGGGCAAGAGACCCAGTACTTC; cdr3_aa: CASRSLGQETQYF
v_call: TRBV11-2; d_call: TRBD1; cdr3_length: 14; clone_size: NA; j_call: TRBJ1-2; cdr3_nt: TGTGCCAGCAGCTCATCAGGGGGCAGTTATGGCTACACCTTC; cdr3_aa: CASSSSGGSYGYTF
v_call: TRBV21-1; d_call: NA; cdr3_length: 16; clone_size: NA; j_call: TRBJ2-5; cdr3_nt: TGTGCCAGCAGCCCCTCCGGGACAGCGACCCAAGAGACCCAGTACTTC; cdr3_aa: CASSPSGTATQETQYF
v_call: TRBV6-4; d_call: NA; cdr3_length: 14; clone_size: few; j_call: TRBJ2-1; cdr3_nt: TGTGCCAGCAGTACAGGGGGGGAGTCAAATGAGCAGTTCTTC; cdr3_aa: CASSTGGESNEQFF
v_call: TRBV11-1; d_call: NA; cdr3_length: 18; clone_size: few; j_call: TRBJ2-6; cdr3_nt: TGTGCCAGCAGCTTACAAGGCGGCAGGGCTTCTGGGGCCAACGTCCTGACTTTC; cdr3_aa: CASSLQGGRASGANVLTF
v_call: TRBV20-1; d_call: NA; cdr3_length: 15; clone_size: NA; j_call: TRBJ2-3; cdr3_nt: TGCAGTGCTAGAGAGCGGGGGCGGGGAGGTGGTACGCAGTATTTT; cdr3_aa: CSARERGRGGGTQYF
v_call: TRBV6-2/TRBV6-3; d_call: TRBD1; cdr3_length: 12; clone_size: NA; j_call: TRBJ2-7; cdr3_nt: TGTGCCAGCAGTCCGAACAGGGGCGAGCAGTACTTC; cdr3_aa: CASSPNRGEQYF
v_call: TRBV20-1; d_call: TRBD1; cdr3_length: 17; clone_size: many; j_call: TRBJ1-4; cdr3_nt: TGCAGTGCTAGAGATAAAAATTCAAGGGGGCTACGCGAAAAACTGTTTTTT; cdr3_aa: CSARDKNSRGLREKLFF
v_call: TRBV9; d_call: TRBD2; cdr3_length: 15; clone_size: NA; j_call: TRBJ2-7; cdr3_nt: TGTGCCAGCAGCCGGGGACTAGACTCGTTCCACGAGCAGTACTTC; cdr3_aa: CASSRGLDSFHEQYF
v_call: TRBV11-1; d_call: TRBD1; cdr3_length: 19; clone_size: few; j_call: TRBJ2-7; cdr3_nt: TGTGCCAGCAGCCCACACGAGGCCCGACAGGGCCGCTCGGAATACGAGCAGTACTTC; cdr3_aa: CASSPHEARQGRSEYEQYF
v_call: TRBV5-8; d_call: NA; cdr3_length: 14; clone_size: NA; j_call: TRBJ2-3; cdr3_nt: TGTGCCAGCAGCCACAGGACCTTCACAGATACGCAGTATTTT; cdr3_aa: CASSHRTFTDTQYF
v_call: TRBV7-9; d_call: NA; cdr3_length: 12; clone_size: many; j_call: TRBJ1-1; cdr3_nt: TGTGCCAGCAGCTTAGGGACAGCTGAAGCTTTCTTT; cdr3_aa: CASSLGTAEAFF
v_call: TRBV7-9; d_call: NA; cdr3_length: 13; clone_size: few; j_call: TRBJ2-7; cdr3_nt: TGTGCCAGCACCTACGTGGACATTTACGAGCAGTACTTC; cdr3_aa: CASTYVDIYEQYF
v_call: TRBV5-6; d_call: NA; cdr3_length: 13; clone_size: few; j_call: TRBJ2-1; cdr3_nt: TGTGCCAGCAGCGAGGACACCTACAATGAGCAGTTCTTC; cdr3_aa: CASSEDTYNEQFF
v_call: TRBV20-1; d_call: NA; cdr3_length: 15; clone_size: NA; j_call: TRBJ1-4; cdr3_nt: TGCAGTGCGAACCAGGAAGGACCCGAATTGAAAAAACTGTTTTTT; cdr3_aa: CSANQEGPELKKLFF
v_call: TRBV5-6; d_call: NA; cdr3_length: 14; clone_size: NA; j_call: TRBJ1-4; cdr3_nt: TGTGCCAGCAGCTTGGGCCAGCCTGGTGAAAAACTGTTTTTT; cdr3_aa: CASSLGQPGEKLFF
v_call: TRBV6-2/TRBV6-3; d_call: TRBD2; cdr3_length: 20; clone_size: few; j_call: TRBJ2-1; cdr3_nt: TGTGCCAGCAGCTCCCCGGGACTAGCGGGGGGGCGCAATACCTACAATGAGCAGTTCTTC; cdr3_aa: CASSSPGLAGGRNTYNEQFF
v_call: TRBV2; d_call: TRBD2; cdr3_length: 18; clone_size: NA; j_call: TRBJ2-1; cdr3_nt: TGTGCCAGCAGTGAAGAAGGACTAGCGGGGGATAACTACAATGAGCAGTTCTTC; cdr3_aa: CASSEEGLAGDNYNEQFF
v_call: TRBV2; d_call: TRBD2; cdr3_length: 14; clone_size: NA; j_call: TRBJ2-1; cdr3_nt: TGTGCCATACTGCTAGCGGGAGGCACCAATGAGCAGTTCTTC; cdr3_aa: CAILLAGGTNEQFF
v_call: TRBV6-5; d_call: NA; cdr3_length: 11; clone_size: NA; j_call: TRBJ2-7; cdr3_nt: TGTGCCAGCAGGGGTTCGGGCGAGCAGTACTTC; cdr3_aa: CASRGSGEQYF
v_call: TRBV6-5; d_call: NA; cdr3_length: 11; clone_size: few; j_call: TRBJ1-2; cdr3_nt: TGTGCCAGCAGTGCGTCGTATGGCTACACCTTC; cdr3_aa: CASSASYGYTF
v_call: TRBV6-1; d_call: TRBD1; cdr3_length: 14; clone_size: NA; j_call: TRBJ2-2; cdr3_nt: TGTGCCGGATCTCAGACAGGGGAACCCGGGGAGCTGTTTTTT; cdr3_aa: CAGSQTGEPGELFF
v_call: TRBV20-1; d_call: TRBD2; cdr3_length: 17; clone_size: few; j_call: TRBJ2-1; cdr3_nt: TGCAGTGCCCCGACTAGCGGGAGGATAGGGTCCTACAATGAGCAGTTCTTC; cdr3_aa: CSAPTSGRIGSYNEQFF
v_call: TRBV9; d_call: NA; cdr3_length: 16; clone_size: NA; j_call: TRBJ2-3; cdr3_nt: TGTGCCAGCAGCGTAGAGGGGGGTACTAGCACAGATACGCAGTATTTT; cdr3_aa: CASSVEGGTSTDTQYF
v_call: TRBV4-3; d_call: TRBD2; cdr3_length: 17; clone_size: many; j_call: TRBJ2-1; cdr3_nt: TGCGCCAGCAGCCAATCTCCGGGACTAGCGGAGATGAATGAGCAGTTCTTC; cdr3_aa: CASSQSPGLAEMNEQFF
v_call: TRBV12-3/TRBV12-4; d_call: NA; cdr3_length: 14; clone_size: NA; j_call: TRBJ2-3; cdr3_nt: TGTGCCAGCAACAGCTTACATCACACAGATACGCAGTATTTT; cdr3_aa: CASNSLHHTDTQYF
v_call: TRBV20-1; d_call: NA; cdr3_length: 13; clone_size: NA; j_call: TRBJ2-2; cdr3_nt: TGCAGTGCTCCGCACCCGGGTACCGGGGAGCTGTTTTTT; cdr3_aa: CSAPHPGTGELFF
v_call: TRBV15; d_call: TRBD1; cdr3_length: 16; clone_size: NA; j_call: TRBJ2-1; cdr3_nt: TGTGCCACCAGCAGAGACCGGGACAGGGCAACATATGAGCAGTTCTTC; cdr3_aa: CATSRDRDRATYEQFF
v_call: TRBV9; d_call: TRBD2; cdr3_length: 16; clone_size: NA; j_call: TRBJ2-2; cdr3_nt: TGTGCCAGCAGCGAGAGGACTAGGGAGAACACCGGGGAGCTGTTTTTT; cdr3_aa: CASSERTRENTGELFF
v_call: TRBV5-6; d_call: NA; cdr3_length: 17; clone_size: few; j_call: TRBJ2-5; cdr3_nt: TGTGCCAGCAGCGCTAACCTCCGGGACAACTTTCAAGAGACCCAGTACTTC; cdr3_aa: CASSANLRDNFQETQYF
v_call: TRBV27; d_call: NA; cdr3_length: 13; clone_size: NA; j_call: TRBJ2-7; cdr3_nt: TGTGCCAGCAGTTTAGGTATCGACTACGAGCAGTACTTC; cdr3_aa: CASSLGIDYEQYF
v_call: TRBV29-1; d_call: NA; cdr3_length: 11; clone_size: NA; j_call: TRBJ1-1; cdr3_nt: TGCAGCGTTAAGGGGGGCACTGAAGCTTTCTTT; cdr3_aa: CSVKGGTEAFF
v_call: TRBV19; d_call: NA; cdr3_length: 15; clone_size: NA; j_call: TRBJ2-7; cdr3_nt: TGTGCCAGTAGTATAGTGGCAGCCTACTCCTACGAGCAGTACTTC; cdr3_aa: CASSIVAAYSYEQYF
v_call: TRBV11-2; d_call: TRBD2; cdr3_length: 16; clone_size: NA; j_call: TRBJ2-5; cdr3_nt: TGTGCCAGCAGCTTTTTTGCGGGGGTGATGATTGAGACCCAGTACTTC; cdr3_aa: CASSFFAGVMIETQYF
v_call: TRBV29-1; d_call: NA; cdr3_length: 11; clone_size: few; j_call: TRBJ2-7; cdr3_nt: TGCAGCGTCTTTAGGGGTTACGAGCAGTACTTC; cdr3_aa: CSVFRGYEQYF
v_call: TRBV7-9; d_call: TRBD2; cdr3_length: 16; clone_size: NA; j_call: TRBJ2-1; cdr3_nt: TGTGCCAGCAGCTTAGCGCGACTAGCGGGGGGTAATGAGCAGTTCTTC; cdr3_aa: CASSLARLAGGNEQFF
v_call: TRBV19; d_call: TRBD1; cdr3_length: 15; clone_size: NA; j_call: TRBJ2-7; cdr3_nt: TGTGCCAGTAGTATTCTCACAGGGGTCACCTACGAGCAGTACTTC; cdr3_aa: CASSILTGVTYEQYF
v_call: TRBV12-3/TRBV12-4; d_call: NA; cdr3_length: 13; clone_size: few; j_call: TRBJ2-2; cdr3_nt: TGTGCCAGCGGGTCCCGGAGGGACGGGGAGCTGTTTTTT; cdr3_aa: CASGSRRDGELFF
v_call: TRBV6-1; d_call: NA; cdr3_length: 13; clone_size: few; j_call: TRBJ1-2; cdr3_nt: TGTGCCAGCAGTGGTCTGACAGCCTATGGCTACACCTTC; cdr3_aa: CASSGLTAYGYTF
v_call: TRBV20-1; d_call: NA; cdr3_length: 11; clone_size: many; j_call: TRBJ1-1; cdr3_nt: TGCAGTGCTATCGTCTCAGGAGAAACTTTCTTT; cdr3_aa: CSAIVSGETFF
v_call: TRBV6-5; d_call: NA; cdr3_length: 15; clone_size: few; j_call: TRBJ1-1; cdr3_nt: TGTGCCAGCAGTTACTCGACTCGGCTGAACACTGAAGCTTTCTTT; cdr3_aa: CASSYSTRLNTEAFF
v_call: TRBV12-3/TRBV12-4; d_call: NA; cdr3_length: 15; clone_size: few; j_call: TRBJ2-5; cdr3_nt: TGTGCCAGCAGTTTTCCCGGGGGAGCCCAAGAGACCCAGTACTTC; cdr3_aa: CASSFPGGAQETQYF